This passage covers 11 T cell receptor beta chains from one sample sequenced in a study of T cells in Graves' hyperthyroidism and ophthalmopathy. TCR beta CDR3 regions were amplified from RNA. Using the HTBI primer set, a first-round RT-PCR was run on the TCR CDR3. TCRdb reprocessed the multiplex PCR reads via MiXCR and lists one record per CDR3 protein. The table lists under 350,000 distinct CDR3 sequences, more than 15% of them singletons. The sequenced sample consisted of blood. Every receptor here comes from a woman aged 60-70 years with Graves' ophthalmopathy.

This chain uses TRBV7-9 with TRBJ2-3; 8 bases are shared with TRBD1. V shed 5 bases and J 0 bases; nucleotides not matched to a gene: 4. Looked up from germline, CDR1 is SEHNR and CDR2 is FQNEAQ (reference sequence). The CDR3 runs to 15 residues. The CDR3 spells CASSPRQGSTDTQYF. The CDR3 DNA follows: TGTGCCAGCAGCCCCCGACAGGGGAGCACAGATACGCAGTATTTT. Using reference TRBV7-9 and TRBJ2-3 for the parts outside the CDR3, the full variable domain is DTGVSQNPRHKITKRGQNVTFRCDPISEHNRLYWYRQTLGQGPEFLTYFQNEAQLEKSRLLSDRFSAERPKGSFSTLEIQRTEQGDSAMYLCASSPRQGSTDTQYFGPGTRLTVL.

The chain is built from TRBV28 and TRBJ2-5; 8 nucleotides match TRBD1. V lost 7 bases, J lost 6 bases, and 7 bases stayed unmatched. The CDR3 has 13 residues. In germline, CDR1 is MDHEN, CDR2 SYDVKM. The CDR3 DNA reads TGTGCCAGCAAGGACAGGGTTCTTCAGACCCAGTACTTC. The encoded protein is CASKDRVLQTQYF. Supplemented by reference TRBV28 and TRBJ2-5, the full variable domain reads DVKVTQSSRYLVKRTGEKVFLECVQDMDHENMFWYRQDPGLGLRLIYFSYDVKMKEKGDIPEGYSVSREKKERFSLILESASTNQTSMYLCASKDRVLQTQYFGPGTRLLVL.

This clonotype was observed a few times. The chain couples TRBV5-1 to TRBJ2-5; D not resolved. The CDR3 loop spans 14 amino acids. Trimming removed 0 bases from V and 0 bases from J, with 6 bases in between. Germline-derived CDR1 and CDR2 are SGHRS and YFSETQ. As DNA, the CDR3 is TGCGCCAGCAGCTTGGCCAGCTACCAAGAGACCCAGTACTTC. Translating it yields CASSLASYQETQYF. Drawing the rest from reference TRBV5-1 and TRBJ2-5, the complete variable domain is KAGVTQTPRYLIKTRGQQVTLSCSPISGHRSVSWYQQTPGQGLQFLFEYFSETQRNKGNFPGRFSGRQFSNSRSEMNVSTLELGDSALYLCASSLASYQETQYFGPGTRLLVL.

This clonotype was detected many times. Mismatch with germline at one junction end may stem from a read error. The chain combines TRBV6-1 with TRBJ2-2; maybe TRBD1 (6 bases). CDR3 length equals 14 residues. Germline V gives CDR1 MNHNS, CDR2 SASEGT. The CDR3 loop reads CASTEQGNTGELFF. The CDR3, as DNA: TGTGCCAGCACTGAACAGGGAAACACCGGGGAGCTGTTTTTT.

With regard to this clonotype: It may be a read error: a sequence one base away is much more abundant. This chain joins TRBV18 and TRBJ2-4; TRBD2 agrees at 8 bases. The V segment lost 3 bases and the J segment 9 bases; nucleotides outside the gene matches: 13. Germline assignment: CDR1 KGHSH and CDR2 LQKENI. This CDR3 has 16 residues. The CDR3 region has the DNA TGTGCCAGCTCACCGAGTAGCGGGGCGGGTGAAACCATTCAGTACTTC. Its protein is CASSPSSGAGETIQYF.

The rearrangement uses TRBV20-1 and TRBJ2-1, with 8 bases that match TRBD1. V trimming: 1 base; J trimming: 8 bases; junction bases outside the gene matches: 10. Germline V lookup: CDR1 DFQATT, CDR2 SNEGSKA (reference sequence). This CDR3 spans 15 amino acids. This CDR3 reads CSARGSDRGFDEQFF. The CDR3 DNA follows: TGCAGTGCTAGAGGTAGTGACAGGGGTTTCGATGAGCAGTTCTTC.

The chain employs TRBV27 and TRBJ2-4; maybe TRBD2 (7 bases). Germline CDR1 is MNHEY and CDR2 is SMNVEV (reference sequence). The CDR3 is made up of 14 amino acids. The germline V and J ends were trimmed by 3 bases and 5 bases, with 11 bases remaining between them. In DNA, the CDR3 is TGTGCCAGCAGTTTGGGAGGGGGGGAAAACATTCAGTACTTC. Residues: CASSLGGGENIQYF.

This clonotype was picked up many times. The gene calls are TRBV5-1 and TRBJ2-7, with D possibly matching TRBD2 (5 bases). Germline loops: CDR1 SGHRS, CDR2 YFSETQ. CDR3 size: 13 residues. V lost 1 base to trimming and J lost 3 bases, with 8 bases between them. The chain's CDR3 is CASSLTGNYEQYF. The CDR3 coding sequence is TGCGCCAGCAGCTTGACGGGAAACTACGAGCAGTACTTC.

The V call is TRBV20-1, the J call TRBJ1-3; weak D call: TRBD1 (6 bases). Germline CDR1 reads DFQATT; CDR2 reads SNEGSKA (reference sequence). This CDR3 spans 13 amino acids. V lost 5 bases and J lost 4, with 12 bases in between. DNA of the CDR3: TGCAGTGCTGGGAGGACAGTCGGAAACACCATATATTTT. The encoded protein is CSAGRTVGNTIYF.

This clonotype showed up just a few times. The rearrangement joins TRBV19 to TRBJ2-4, with 7 bases fitting TRBD1. CDR1 is LNHDA and CDR2 is SQIVND in the germline V gene (reference sequence). CDR3 size: 21 residues. After removal of 1 base from V and 0 bases from J, the junction contained 18 bases not matched to a gene. CDR3 amino acids: CASSIAPLTGLYPLAKNIQYF. Written as DNA, the CDR3 is TGTGCCAGTAGTATAGCCCCGCTGACAGGGCTTTACCCTTTAGCCAAAAACATTCAGTACTTC.

The V and J genes are TRBV5-1 and TRBJ2-7, with D possibly TRBD2 on 7 matching bases. There are 19 residues in the CDR3. Germline V gene lookup returns CDR1 SGHRS and CDR2 YFSETQ. V lost 1 base to trimming and J lost 7 bases, with 30 bases between them. CDR3 amino acids: CASSLPQSTGTTAAWEQYF. CDR3 nucleotide sequence: TGCGCCAGCAGCTTGCCCCAGAGTACAGGGACTACCGCCGCGTGGGAGCAGTACTTC.